A selection of T cell receptor beta chains follows, all from one sample in a study of metastatic and nonmetastatic thyroid tumors. Using MiXCR, TCRdb reanalyzed the PCR reads. This table holds approximately 24,000 clones, 14% to 15% found once. Sequencing was carried out using blood. The receptors were sampled from a female donor with papillary thyroid cancer or a benign thyroid nodule (not recorded which). Some clones in this sample may be carry-over from other donors' samples. CDR3s include the opening cysteine and the closing phenylalanine or tryptophan. The order of the fields is CDR3 protein, V gene.

CASRSSGGADGYTF	TRBV6-1
CASSLLVLAGELFF	TRBV14
CASSYAGGQDGYTF	TRBV6-1
CASSYRDSTDTQYF	TRBV5-5
CASSFQGPYEQYF	TRBV28
CASQQGAGYEQYF	TRBV2
CASSVRTGQYEQYF	TRBV11-2
CASSLGQTGDTSTDTQYF	TRBV5-4
CASSDGTSGKATYNEQFF	TRBV2
CASSSGAFYEQYF	TRBV6-1
CASSTHPGLEAGELFF	TRBV19
CASTMAPAPSDTQYF	TRBV5-8
CASSLGLRVDYNEQFF	TRBV5-5
CASSKGTGENSPLHF	TRBV5-1
CASSPEPAGQGLYEQYF	TRBV4-1
CASSWIQGNLLKGAGNTIYF	TRBV7-3
CVSSMSENQPQRF	TRBV19
CASKGGSYNEQFF	TRBV6-1
CASSLNGGGDYTYTQYF	TRBV12-3/TRBV12-4
CASSSIAGNTGELFF	TRBV7-2
CASSRDRSNQPQHF	TRBV28
CATKGCYRSYEQYF	TRBV28
CASSLVVGTGDTQYF	TRBV11-2
CSASRTFAGAKNSPLHF	TRBV20-1
CASCQQGTYGYTF	TRBV6-1
CASSWSGSNQPQHF	TRBV6-2/TRBV6-3
CASSPRQGAYEQYF	TRBV7-2
CASSLRADTDTQYF	TRBV7-2
CASSEGGSVETQYF	TRBV6-1
CSARVHPPGSVSSYNEQFF	TRBV20-1
CSVRSRVFEDGYTF	TRBV29-1
CASSQDGTGRSPLHF	TRBV4-2